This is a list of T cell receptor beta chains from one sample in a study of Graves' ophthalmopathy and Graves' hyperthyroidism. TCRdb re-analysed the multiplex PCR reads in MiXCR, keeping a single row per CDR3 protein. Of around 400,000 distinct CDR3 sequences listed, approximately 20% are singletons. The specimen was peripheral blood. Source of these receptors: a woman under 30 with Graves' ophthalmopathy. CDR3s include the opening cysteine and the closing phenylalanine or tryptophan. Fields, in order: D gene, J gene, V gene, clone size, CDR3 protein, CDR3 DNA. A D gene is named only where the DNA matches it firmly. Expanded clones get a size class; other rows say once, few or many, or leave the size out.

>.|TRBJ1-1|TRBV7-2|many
CASSPVKNTEAFF
TGTGCCAGCAGTCCCGTCAAGAACACTGAAGCTTTCTTT
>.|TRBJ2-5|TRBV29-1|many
CSSYGTGRETQYF
TGCAGCTCCTACGGGACGGGGCGGGAGACCCAGTACTTC
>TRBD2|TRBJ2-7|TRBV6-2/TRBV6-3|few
CASSYRGGTSFSEQYF
TGTGCCAGCAGTTACCGTGGCGGGACTAGTTTCTCCGAGCAGTACTTC
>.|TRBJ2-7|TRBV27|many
CASSLTTHYEQYF
TGTGCCAGCAGTTTAACTACACACTACGAGCAGTACTTC
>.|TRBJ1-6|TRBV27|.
CASSALQLTGWIIGPLHF
TGTGCCAGCAGTGCCTTGCAGCTGACGGGATGGATAATTGGACCCCTCCACTTT
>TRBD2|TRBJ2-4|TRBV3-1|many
CASSPSGIAKNIQYF
TGTGCCAGCAGCCCTAGCGGGATAGCCAAAAACATTCAGTACTTC
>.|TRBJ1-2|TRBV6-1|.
CASTYRRSNYGYTF
TGTGCCAGCACCTACAGGAGGTCTAACTATGGCTACACCTTC
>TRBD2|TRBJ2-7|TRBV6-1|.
CASRLADSYEQYF
TGTGCCAGCAGACTAGCGGACTCCTACGAGCAGTACTTC
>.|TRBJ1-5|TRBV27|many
CASSHEAYSNQPQHF
TGTGCCAGCAGCCATGAAGCTTATAGCAATCAGCCCCAGCATTTT
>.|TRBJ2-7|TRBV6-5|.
CASSYQFPRTAYEQYF
TGTGCCAGCAGTTACCAATTCCCTAGGACAGCCTACGAGCAGTACTTC
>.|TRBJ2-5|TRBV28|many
CASRATDYEETQYF
TGTGCCAGCAGGGCGACAGATTATGAAGAGACCCAGTACTTC
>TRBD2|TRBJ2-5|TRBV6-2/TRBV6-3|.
CASKEGLVEETQYF
TGTGCCAGCAAGGAAGGACTAGTAGAAGAGACCCAGTACTTC
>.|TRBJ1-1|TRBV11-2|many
CASSLVTPRAGTEAFF
TGTGCCAGCAGCTTAGTAACCCCCCGAGCAGGCACTGAAGCTTTCTTT
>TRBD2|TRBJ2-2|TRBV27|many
CASGLAGATNTGELFF
TGTGCCAGCGGACTAGCGGGGGCTACCAACACCGGGGAGCTGTTTTTT
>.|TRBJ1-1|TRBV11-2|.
CASSPWDKTAFF
TGTGCCAGCAGCCCGTGGGACAAGACGGCTTTCTTT
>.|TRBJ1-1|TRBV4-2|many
CASSQDMDGSRGTEAFF
TGTGCCAGCAGCCAAGATATGGATGGCTCCCGTGGCACTGAAGCTTTCTTT
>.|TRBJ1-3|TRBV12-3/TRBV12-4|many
CASSFKGRGNTIYF
TGTGCCAGCAGTTTCAAGGGGAGGGGAAACACCATATATTTT
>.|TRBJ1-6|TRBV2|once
CASRTNRNSPLHF
TGTGCCAGCAGAACCAACAGGAACTCACCCCTCCACTTT
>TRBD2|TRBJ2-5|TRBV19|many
CASSFTSGVGETQYF
TGTGCCAGTAGTTTCACTAGCGGGGTAGGGGAGACCCAGTACTTC
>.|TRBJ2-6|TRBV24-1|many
CATNGGSGANVLTF
TGTGCCACCAACGGGGGCAGTGGGGCCAACGTCCTGACTTTC
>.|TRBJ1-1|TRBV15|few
CATSRASGITEAFF
TGTGCCACCAGCAGAGCCTCGGGGATCACTGAAGCTTTCTTT
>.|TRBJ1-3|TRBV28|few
CASSAGRVPGLYF
TGTGCCAGCAGTGCCGGGCGGGTTCCAGGCCTATATTTT
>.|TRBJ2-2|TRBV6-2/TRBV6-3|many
CASRWTVELFF
TGTGCCAGCAGGTGGACGGTAGAGCTGTTTTTT
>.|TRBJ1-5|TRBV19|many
CASSIGQSPNQPQHF
TGTGCCAGTAGTATAGGGCAGAGCCCCAATCAGCCCCAGCATTTT
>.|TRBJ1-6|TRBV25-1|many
CASSEGHNSPLHF
TGTGCCAGCAGTGAGGGGCATAATTCACCCCTCCACTTT
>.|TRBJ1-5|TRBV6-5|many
CASRTGTNQPQHF
TGTGCCAGCAGGACAGGAACAAATCAGCCCCAGCATTTT
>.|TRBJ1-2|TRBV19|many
CASSTPGTANYGYTF
TGTGCCAGTAGTACCCCAGGGACCGCTAACTATGGCTACACCTTC
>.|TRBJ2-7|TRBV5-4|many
CASSLVPGRGVSYEQYF
TGTGCCAGCAGCTTGGTTCCCGGCAGGGGAGTATCCTACGAGCAGTACTTC
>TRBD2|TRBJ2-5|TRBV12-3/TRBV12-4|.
CASSSVGAGGQETQYF
TGTGCCAGCAGTTCGGTGGGGGCGGGGGGACAAGAGACCCAGTACTTC
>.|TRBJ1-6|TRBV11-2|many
CASSSVHSYNSPLHF
TGTGCCAGCAGCTCGGTCCATAGTTATAATTCACCCCTCCACTTT
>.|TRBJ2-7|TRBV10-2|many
CAPPWGEYEQYF
TGCGCCCCTCCGTGGGGGGAATACGAGCAGTACTTC